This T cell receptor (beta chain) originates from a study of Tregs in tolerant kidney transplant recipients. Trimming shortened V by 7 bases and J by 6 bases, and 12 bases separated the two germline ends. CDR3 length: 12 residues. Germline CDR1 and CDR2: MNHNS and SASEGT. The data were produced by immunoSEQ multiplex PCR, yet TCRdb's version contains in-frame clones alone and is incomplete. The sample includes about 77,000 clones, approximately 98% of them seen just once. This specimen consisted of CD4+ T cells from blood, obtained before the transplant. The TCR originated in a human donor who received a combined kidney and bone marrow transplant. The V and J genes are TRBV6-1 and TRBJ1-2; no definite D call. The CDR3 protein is CASKRAQNGYTF. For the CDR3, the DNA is TGTGCCAGCAAGAGGGCGCAGAATGGCTACACCTTC.